This T cell receptor beta chain was captured by sequencing in a study of T-cell reconstitution after alpha-beta-depleted transplantation in children. Study observations and caveats: After one year, T-cell counts and TCRbeta diversity mostly came from new T cells. TCRbeta diversity was high at day 60 in some patients (a result of surviving recipient T cells and thymic progenitors).

Preparation of the TCRbeta library was carried out with unique molecular identifiers. A single record per CDR3 protein comes from TCRdb applying MiXCR to the PCR reads. Among 6,500 to 10,000 distinct CDR3 sequences listed, 25% to 30% were seen once. This clonotype is medium-sized in the sample. Its target is not known. Germline values: CDR1 MNHGY, CDR2 SAAAGT. V lost 8 bases and J 1 base, leaving 15 bases between the germline ends. The CDR3 runs to 14 residues. The TCR comes from a boy less than two years old who had a stem cell transplant for SCID, so the T cells may come from the graft donor. The material sequenced was peripheral blood, taken 60 days after TCRalphabeta/CD19-depleted stem cell transplant. The chain is built from TRBV6-8 and TRBJ2-7; D might be TRBD1 (6 bases). CDR3 DNA: TGTGCCAGCTCCGGGGCAGGGGCGTCCTACGAGCAGTACTTC. Translated, it gives CASSGAGASYEQYF.